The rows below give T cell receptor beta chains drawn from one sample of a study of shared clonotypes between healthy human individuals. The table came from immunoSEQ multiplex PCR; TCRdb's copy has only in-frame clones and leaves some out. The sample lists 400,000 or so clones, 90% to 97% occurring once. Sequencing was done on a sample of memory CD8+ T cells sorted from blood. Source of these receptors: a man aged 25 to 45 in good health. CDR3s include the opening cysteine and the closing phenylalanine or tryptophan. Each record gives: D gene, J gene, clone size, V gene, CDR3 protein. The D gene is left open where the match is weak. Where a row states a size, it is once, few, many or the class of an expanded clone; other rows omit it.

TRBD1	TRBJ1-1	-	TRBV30	CAWSTRGKAFF
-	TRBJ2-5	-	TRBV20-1	CSVGGQETQYF
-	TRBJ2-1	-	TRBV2	CASSERAWSYNEQFF
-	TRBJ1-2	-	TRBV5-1	CASSLDGALTYGYTF
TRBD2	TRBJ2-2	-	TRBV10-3	CAISAASGRSGELFF
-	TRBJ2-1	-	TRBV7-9	CASTSPGEPGQFQQFF
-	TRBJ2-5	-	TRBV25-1	CASSEAGRGEETQYF
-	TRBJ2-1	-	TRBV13	CASSLPRVSNEQFF
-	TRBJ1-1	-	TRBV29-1	CSVAWNLNTEAFF
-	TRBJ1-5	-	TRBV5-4	CASSLEVGDQPQHF
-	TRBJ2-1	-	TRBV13	CASSLLSQLGPNEQFF
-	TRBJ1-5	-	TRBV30	CAWSVMSNQPQHF
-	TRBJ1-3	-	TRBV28	CASSTDLYLSGNTIYF
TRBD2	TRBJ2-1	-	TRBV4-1	CASSQGILAGVLEQFF
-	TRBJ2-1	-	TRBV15	CATSRDKVGSYEQFF
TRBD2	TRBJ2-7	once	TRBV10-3	CAISAGTSGSSYEQYF
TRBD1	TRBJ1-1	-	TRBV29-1	CSVEGQGGEAFF
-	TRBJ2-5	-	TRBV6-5	CASSQEGTQYF
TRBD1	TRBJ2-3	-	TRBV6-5	CASSWDRVRGTDTQYF
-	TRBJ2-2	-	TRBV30	CAWRPGGELFF
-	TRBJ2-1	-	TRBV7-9	CASSPEDTEQFF
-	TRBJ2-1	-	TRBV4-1	CASSQDWSSVRNEQFF
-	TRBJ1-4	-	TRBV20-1	CSARWEKLFF
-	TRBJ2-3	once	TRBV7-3	CASSLTSIDTQYF
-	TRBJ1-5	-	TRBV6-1	CASSVYQGGNQPQHF
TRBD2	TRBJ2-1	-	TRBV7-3	CASSLAGEVINEQFF
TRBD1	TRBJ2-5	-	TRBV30	CAWSPDRVETQYF
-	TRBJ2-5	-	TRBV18	CASSPPASETQYF